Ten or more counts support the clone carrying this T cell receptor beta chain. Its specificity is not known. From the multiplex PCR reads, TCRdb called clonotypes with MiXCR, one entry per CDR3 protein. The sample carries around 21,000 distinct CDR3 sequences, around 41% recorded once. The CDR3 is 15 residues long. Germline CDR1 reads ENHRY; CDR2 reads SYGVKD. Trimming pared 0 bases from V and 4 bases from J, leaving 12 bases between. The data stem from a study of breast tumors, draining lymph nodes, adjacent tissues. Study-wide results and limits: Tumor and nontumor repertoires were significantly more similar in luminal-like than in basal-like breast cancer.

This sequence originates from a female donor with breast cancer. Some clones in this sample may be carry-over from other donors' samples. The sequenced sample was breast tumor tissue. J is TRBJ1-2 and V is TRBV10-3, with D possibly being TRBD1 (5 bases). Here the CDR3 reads CAISESTRQIYGYTF. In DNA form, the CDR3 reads TGTGCCATCAGTGAGTCGACAAGACAGATCTATGGCTACACCTTC.